A selection of T cell receptor beta chains follows, all from one sample in a study of metastatic and nonmetastatic thyroid tumors. TCRdb reassembled clones from the PCR reads with MiXCR. The table includes 20,000 to 25,000 clones, 9% to 15% detected once. Sequences were obtained from blood. Receptor source: a male donor with papillary thyroid cancer or a benign thyroid nodule (not recorded which). Some clones in this sample may be carry-over from other donors' samples. Each CDR3 is given with its conserved first and last residue. Fields, in order: V gene, J gene, clone size, D gene, CDR3 DNA, CDR3 protein. D genes are given only for firm matches. The listing skips clone size in some rows; elsewhere it reads once, few, many or a size class.

>TRBV7-2|TRBJ2-2|NA|NA
TGTGCCAGCAGCTTAGTTGGGGTCGTCGGGGAGCTGTTTTTT
CASSLVGVVGELFF
>TRBV11-2|TRBJ2-7|NA|NA
TGTGCCAGCAGCTGGAGTGTATTTTCCTACGAGCAGTACTTC
CASSWSVFSYEQYF
>TRBV20-1|TRBJ2-1|NA|TRBD2
TGCAGTGCTAGAGCCTCGCGGGAGGGCACAAATGAGCAGTTCTTC
CSARASREGTNEQFF
>TRBV4-1|TRBJ2-1|NA|NA
TGCGCCAGCAGCCAAGATAGGACAGTAGGCAATGAGCAGTTCTTC
CASSQDRTVGNEQFF
>TRBV3-1|TRBJ1-3|many|NA
TGTGCCAGCAGCCGAAGGGAGGGAAACACCATATATTTT
CASSRREGNTIYF
>TRBV15|TRBJ2-7|many|NA
TGTGCCACCAGCAGAGGCCCCGAAGGCAGGTACGAGCAGTACTTC
CATSRGPEGRYEQYF
>TRBV7-9|TRBJ2-1|many|TRBD2
TGTGCCAGCAGCCCTATAGGACTAGCGGGAAATGAGCAGTTCTTC
CASSPIGLAGNEQFF
>TRBV10-3|TRBJ1-2|NA|NA
TGTGCCATCAGTGTGGCAGCCCAACTTAACTATGGCTACACCTTC
CAISVAAQLNYGYTF
>TRBV18|TRBJ2-7|many|TRBD1
TGTGCCAGCTCACCCCCAGGGGGCTCCTACGAGCAGTACTTC
CASSPPGGSYEQYF
>TRBV28|TRBJ2-7|NA|TRBD1
TGTGCCAGCATCCCTTACCGGGACAGGTTTGGCTACGAGCAGTACTTC
CASIPYRDRFGYEQYF
>TRBV12-5|TRBJ1-5|many|NA
TGTGCTAGTGGTTTGGTATGGGGTGGGAGCAATCAGCCCCAGCATTTT
CASGLVWGGSNQPQHF
>TRBV6-1|TRBJ2-7|few|NA
TGTGCCAGTTCAACGACCGGACACCGAGACGAGCAGTACTTC
CASSTTGHRDEQYF
>TRBV20-1|TRBJ2-7|NA|TRBD1
TGCAGTGCTAGGGATAATGACAGGGTAAACTCCTACGAGCAGTACTTC
CSARDNDRVNSYEQYF
>TRBV6-1|TRBJ2-2|medium-sized|NA
TGTGCCAGCAGGGCCAGGTTGATAGGGGAGCTGTTTTTT
CASRARLIGELFF
>TRBV5-1|TRBJ1-5|NA|NA
TGCGCCAGCAGCTTGGGACATTCTGATCAGCCCCAGCATTTT
CASSLGHSDQPQHF
>TRBV4-1|TRBJ2-1|many|NA
TGCGCCAGCAGCCAAGATCGGGCCAGGGGACAAACACGCTCCTACAATGAGCAGTTCTTC
CASSQDRARGQTRSYNEQFF
>TRBV28|TRBJ2-1|medium-sized|NA
TGTGCCAGCAGTTTAGCTGACTCCTACAATGAGCAGTTCTTC
CASSLADSYNEQFF
>TRBV5-1|TRBJ2-7|once|TRBD1
TGCGCCAGCAGCCCCACGGGACAGCCTTTCTCCTACGAGCAGTACTTC
CASSPTGQPFSYEQYF
>TRBV27|TRBJ2-1|medium-sized|NA
TGTGCCAGCAGTTTATGGCAGTCTGGCTCCTACAATGAGCAGTTCTTC
CASSLWQSGSYNEQFF
>TRBV6-1|TRBJ2-7|medium-sized|TRBD2
TGTGCCAGCAGTCCCAGGGAGGGAGGCCCCTACGAGCAGTACTTC
CASSPREGGPYEQYF
>TRBV12-3/TRBV12-4|TRBJ2-7|NA|NA
TGTGCCAGCAGTCCGCAGTACAGGACCCCGCGCTTC
CASSPQYRTPRF
>TRBV11-3|TRBJ2-5|NA|NA
TGTGCCAGCAGCTCTAGGACAGCGAGGGAGACCCAGTACTTC
CASSSRTARETQYF
>TRBV18|TRBJ2-7|many|TRBD1
TGTGCCAGCTCACCCGGGACAGGCGGCTCCTACGAGCAGTACTTC
CASSPGTGGSYEQYF
>TRBV19|TRBJ1-5|few|TRBD1
TGTGCCAGTAGCACGACAGGGGACCAGCCCCAGCATTTT
CASSTTGDQPQHF
>TRBV24-1|TRBJ2-5|many|NA
TGTGCCACCAGTGATCATTACTCCCCTGGAGAGACCCAGTACTTC
CATSDHYSPGETQYF